These 18 T cell receptor beta chains came from one sample sequenced in a study of T cell responses to AZD1222 COVID-19 vaccine. The repertoire was sequenced with immunoSEQ multiplex PCR; TCRdb's copy has only in-frame clones and lacks some. The repertoire includes 100,000 to 150,000 clones, under 90% of them detected once, and 20% to 25% sits in the top ten. The sample was peripheral blood, taken on day 0 of AZD1222 vaccination. The receptors were gathered from an adult in good health.

This clone has more than one count but fewer than ten. The gene calls are TRBV7-9 and TRBJ1-2, with D unresolved. The V and J ends lost 3 bases and 3 bases respectively, with 14 bases between them. The germline V gene encodes CDR1 SEHNR and CDR2 FQNEAQ (reference sequence). The CDR3 runs 15 residues. DNA for the CDR3: TGTGCCAGCAGCTTGGGAACTTTTCTCGACTATGGCTACACCTTC. Its translation: CASSLGTFLDYGYTF. Full variable domain (missing parts from reference TRBV7-9 and TRBJ1-2): DTGVSQNPRHKITKRGQNVTFRCDPISEHNRLYWYRQTLGQGPEFLTYFQNEAQLEKSRLLSDRFSAERPKGSFSTLEIQRTEQGDSAMYLCASSLGTFLDYGYTFGSGTRLTVV.

V and J are TRBV3-1 (or the pseudogene TRBV3-2) and TRBJ2-4; tentative D call: TRBD1 (5 bases). CDR3 length equals 13 residues. Between the trimmed V and J ends, which lost 4 bases and 12 bases, there was a span of 16 bases. From germline, CDR1 is LGHDT and CDR2 YNNKEL (reference sequence). CDR3 nucleotides: TGTGCCAGCAGCCCAGCAAGGGGTCGGACTCAGTACTTC. It yields the protein CASSPARGRTQYF.

This clone has just a few counts. The genes are TRBV28 and TRBJ1-1, with D perhaps matching TRBD1 (6 bases). The germline V gene has CDR1 MDHEN and CDR2 SYDVKM. The CDR3 consists of 12 residues. Trimming removed 7 bases from V and 10 bases from J, with 16 bases in between. This CDR3 is CASTARGTLAFF. In DNA form, the CDR3 reads TGTGCCAGCACAGCCAGGGGAACTTTAGCTTTCTTT.

V is TRBV4-1 and J is TRBJ2-2, with TRBD1 matching 7 bases. The V segment lost 0 bases and the J segment 1 base; nucleotides outside the gene matches: 8. The CDR3 sequence is 18 residues long. Germline CDR1 MGHRA, CDR2 YSYEKL. CDR3 sequence (DNA): TGCGCCAGCAGCCAAGATGGGAGTAGGACAGGGAACACCGGGGAGCTGTTTTTT. This translates into CASSQDGSRTGNTGELFF.

This sequence joins TRBV7-3 and TRBJ1-5, with 10 bases that match TRBD1. Germline values: CDR1 SGHTA, CDR2 FQGTGA. The CDR3 totals 16 residues. Unmatched junction bases numbered 7, after V lost 5 bases and J lost 3 bases. The CDR3 here is CASSPDRGLINQPQHF. CDR3 bases: TGTGCCAGCAGCCCCGACAGGGGGCTGATCAATCAGCCCCAGCATTTT. The full variable domain, with the rest looked up from reference TRBV7-3 and TRBJ1-5, is GAGVSQTPSNKVTEKGKYVELRCDPISGHTALYWYRQSLGQGPEFLIYFQGTGAADDSGLPNDRFFAVRPEGSVSTLKIQRTERGDSAVYLCASSPDRGLINQPQHFGDGTRLSIL.

This clone was counted once. This CDR3 reads CASSAPGETQYF. CDR3 sequence (DNA): TGTGCCAGCAGCGCCCCCGGGGAGACCCAGTACTTC. The chain carries TRBV6-5 and TRBJ2-5; no clear D. Trimming removed 6 bases from V and 5 bases from J, with 10 bases in between. The germline CDR1 and CDR2 sequences are MNHEY and SVGAGI. The CDR3 has 12 amino acids.

This sequence joins TRBV3-1 (or the pseudogene TRBV3-2) and TRBJ2-1; D uncertain. Germline values: CDR1 LGHDT, CDR2 YNNKEL (reference sequence). The ends were cut back, 4 bases at V and 8 bases at J, with 12 bases in the middle. The CDR3 consists of 13 residues. Here the CDR3 reads CASSRRFCDEQFF. DNA of the CDR3: TGTGCCAGCAGCCGAAGGTTTTGTGATGAGCAGTTCTTC.

The genes are TRBV5-1 and TRBJ2-7; no reliable D call. Germline loops: CDR1 SGHRS, CDR2 YFSETQ. The V gene lost 1 base and the J gene lost 5 bases, with 19 bases spanning the gap. The CDR3 totals 16 residues. The CDR3 region is CASSLNSGQYNHEQYF. Written as DNA, the CDR3 is TGCGCCAGCAGCTTGAATTCGGGCCAATATAACCACGAGCAGTACTTC.

The chain recombines TRBV9 with TRBJ2-3; 11 bases line up with TRBD1. Trimming cost V 4 bases and J 6 bases; bases outside gene matches: 7. Germline V gives CDR1 SGDLS, CDR2 YYNGEE. The CDR3 spans 15 residues. The DNA of the CDR3 is TGTGCCAGCAGCCTACGGGACAGGGGGTGGGATACGCAGTATTTT. Encoded protein: CASSLRDRGWDTQYF.

This sequence joins TRBV6-1 and TRBJ2-6; TRBD1 matches 8 bases. Germline V gene data show CDR1 as MNHNS and CDR2 as SASEGT. Unmatched junction bases numbered 9, after V lost 4 bases and J lost 4 bases. CDR3 length: 17 residues. The CDR3 coding sequence is TGTGCCAGCAGTGCCAAGACAGGGGTGCGGGGGGCCAACGTCCTGACTTTC. Translating gives CASSAKTGVRGANVLTF.

The gene calls are TRBV9 and TRBJ2-2; weak D call: TRBD1 (5 bases). Germline V gives CDR1 SGDLS, CDR2 YYNGEE. The CDR3 consists of 14 residues. Deletions cut 7 bases from V and 2 bases from J, with 12 bases between. The CDR3 protein is CASGQGINTGELFF. CDR3 in DNA: TGTGCCAGCGGGCAGGGAATAAACACCGGGGAGCTGTTTTTT. Full variable domain (remainder filled in from reference TRBV9 and TRBJ2-2): DSGVTQTPKHLITATGQRVTLRCSPRSGDLSVYWYQQSLDQGLQFLIQYYNGEERAKGNILERFSAQQFPDLHSELNLSSLELGDSALYFCASGQGINTGELFFGEGSRLTVL.

V usage is TRBV7-2 and J usage is TRBJ1-5; D perhaps matches TRBD1 (5 bases). V was cut by 2 bases and J by 2 bases, with 7 bases left in between. This CDR3 is 14 amino acids long. CDR1 and CDR2 from the germline V gene are SGHTA and FQGNSA. For the CDR3, the DNA is TGTGCCAGCAGCTTAAGGGGAGGCAATCAGCCCCAGCATTTT. The encoded protein is CASSLRGGNQPQHF.

J is TRBJ2-5 and V is TRBV4-3, with 10 bases that match TRBD2. Germline CDR1 is LGHNA and CDR2 is YSLEER. This CDR3 contains 17 residues. The trim removed 1 base at V and 4 bases at J, leaving 9 bases unmatched. CDR3 sequence (DNA): TGCGCCAGCAGCCAAGGGGCCCAGCGGGGGGGCCCAGAGACCCAGTACTTC. It translates to CASSQGAQRGGPETQYF.

The rearrangement links TRBV18 to TRBJ1-1; D is possibly TRBD1 (5 bases). The ends were cut back, 0 bases at V and 2 bases at J, with 7 bases in the middle. The CDR3 is 14 residues long. In germline, CDR1 is KGHSH, CDR2 LQKENI. This CDR3 reads CASSPPGGNTEAFF. The CDR3 DNA reads TGTGCCAGCTCACCACCGGGGGGAAACACTGAAGCTTTCTTT. Full variable domain (remainder filled in from reference TRBV18 and TRBJ1-1): NAGVMQNPRHLVRRRGQEARLRCSPMKGHSHVYWYRQLPEEGLKFMVYLQKENIIDESGMPKERFSAEFPKEGPSILRIQQVVRGDSAAYFCASSPPGGNTEAFFGQGTRLTVV.

The chain has TRBV6-5 and TRBJ1-3; D gene ambiguous. V was trimmed by 8 bases and J by 0 bases, leaving 11 bases between them. The germline V gene has CDR1 MNHEY and CDR2 SVGAGI. This CDR3 contains 14 residues. CDR3 sequence: CASEYSSSGNTIYF. The CDR3 DNA is TGTGCCAGCGAATATTCCAGCTCTGGAAACACCATATATTTT.

The chain links TRBV5-5 to TRBJ1-6; 7 bases align to TRBD1. Germline V gene lookup returns CDR1 SGHKS and CDR2 YYEKEE (reference sequence). This CDR3 comprises 17 residues. The V segment lost 2 bases and the J segment 0 bases; nucleotides outside the gene matches: 5. Here the CDR3 reads CASSFRTGRSYNSPLHF. The CDR3 DNA follows: TGTGCCAGCAGCTTCAGGACAGGACGCTCCTATAATTCACCCCTCCACTTT.

The chain employs TRBV7-9 and TRBJ2-7, with D perhaps TRBD1 or TRBD2 (5 bases each). The V and J ends lost 0 bases and 0 bases respectively, with 18 bases between them. The CDR3 has 18 amino acids. Germline CDR1 reads SEHNR; CDR2 reads FQNEAQ (reference sequence). Written as DNA, the CDR3 is TGTGCCAGCAGCTTAGCGCCGAGCCGGGGCCCCTTCTCCTACGAGCAGTACTTC. Protein product: CASSLAPSRGPFSYEQYF.

The chain joins TRBV7-6 to TRBJ2-7; perhaps D is TRBD1 or TRBD2 (6 bases each). V was cut by 1 base and J by 4 bases, with 26 bases left in between. The V gene's germline CDR1 is SGHVS and CDR2 FNYEAQ. The CDR3 totals 19 residues. CDR3 in DNA: TGTGCCAGCAGCTTAGGGGCCGCGGGACACAACCAGAATTGGTACGAGCAGTACTTC. This translates into CASSLGAAGHNQNWYEQYF.